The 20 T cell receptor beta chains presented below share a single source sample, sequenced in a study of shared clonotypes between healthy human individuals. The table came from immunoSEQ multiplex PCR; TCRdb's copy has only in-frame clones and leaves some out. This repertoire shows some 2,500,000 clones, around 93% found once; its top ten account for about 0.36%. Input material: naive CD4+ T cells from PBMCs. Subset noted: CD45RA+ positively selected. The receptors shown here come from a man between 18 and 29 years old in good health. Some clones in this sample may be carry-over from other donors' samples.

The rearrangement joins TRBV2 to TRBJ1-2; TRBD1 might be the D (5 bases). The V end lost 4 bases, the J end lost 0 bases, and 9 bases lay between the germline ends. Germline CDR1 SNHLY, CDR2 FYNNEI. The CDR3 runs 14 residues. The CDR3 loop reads CASSGTQANYGYTF. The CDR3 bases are TGTGCCAGCAGTGGGACACAAGCTAACTATGGCTACACCTTC.

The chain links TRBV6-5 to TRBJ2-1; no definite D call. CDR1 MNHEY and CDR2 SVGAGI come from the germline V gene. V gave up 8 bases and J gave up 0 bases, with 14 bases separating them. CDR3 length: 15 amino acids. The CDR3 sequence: CASQPMRSSYNEQFF. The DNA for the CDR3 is TGTGCCAGCCAACCTATGAGAAGCTCCTACAATGAGCAGTTCTTC.

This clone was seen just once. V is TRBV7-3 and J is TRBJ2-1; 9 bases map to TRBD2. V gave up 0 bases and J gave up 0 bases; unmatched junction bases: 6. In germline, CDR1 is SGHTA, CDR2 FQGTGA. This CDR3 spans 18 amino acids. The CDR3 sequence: CASSLTGLAGSSYNEQFF. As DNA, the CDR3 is TGTGCCAGCAGCTTAACGGGGCTAGCGGGGAGCTCCTACAATGAGCAGTTCTTC.

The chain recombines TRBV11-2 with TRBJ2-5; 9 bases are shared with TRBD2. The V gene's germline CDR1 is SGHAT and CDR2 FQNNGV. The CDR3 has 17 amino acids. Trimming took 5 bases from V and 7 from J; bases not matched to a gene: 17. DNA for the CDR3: TGTGCCAGCAGCCCCACGTTTTTGGCGGGAGGGCTCGTGACCCAGTACTTC. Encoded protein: CASSPTFLAGGLVTQYF.

In nucleotides, the CDR3 is TGTGCCAGCAGCTTAGCCCCCCGGGCGCAGCCCGAGACTGAAGCTTTCTTT. This codes for CASSLAPRAQPETEAFF. This rearrangement joins TRBV7-8 to TRBJ1-1; D remains ambiguous. CDR3 size: 17 residues. V was cut by 0 bases and J by 5 bases, with 19 bases left in between. CDR1 and CDR2 (germline): SGHVS, FQNEAQ. The entire variable domain, with the rest obtained from reference TRBV7-8 and TRBJ1-1, is as follows: GAGVSQSPRYKVAKRGQDVALRCDPISGHVSLFWYQQALGQGPEFLTYFQNEAQLDKSGLPSDRFFAERPEGSVSTLKIQRTQQEDSAVYLCASSLAPRAQPETEAFFGQGTRLTVV.

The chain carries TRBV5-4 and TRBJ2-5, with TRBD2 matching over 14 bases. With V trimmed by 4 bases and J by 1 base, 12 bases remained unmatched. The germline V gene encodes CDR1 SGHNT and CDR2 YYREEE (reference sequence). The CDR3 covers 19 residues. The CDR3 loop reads CASSPLGLAGALIQETQYF. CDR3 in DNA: TGTGCCAGCAGCCCCCTGGGACTAGCGGGAGCTCTCATCCAAGAGACCCAGTACTTC.

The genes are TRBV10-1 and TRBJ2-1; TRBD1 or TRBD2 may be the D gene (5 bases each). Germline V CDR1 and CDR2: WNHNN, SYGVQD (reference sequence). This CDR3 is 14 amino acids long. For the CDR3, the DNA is TGCGCATATCGACCCACGGGACCCCACAATGAGCAGTTCTTC. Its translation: CAYRPTGPHNEQFF.

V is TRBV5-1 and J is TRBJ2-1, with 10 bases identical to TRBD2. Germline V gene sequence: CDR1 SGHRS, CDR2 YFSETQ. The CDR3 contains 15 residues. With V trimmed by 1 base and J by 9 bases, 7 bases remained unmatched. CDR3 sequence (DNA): TGCGCCAGCAGCTTGATCCTAGCGGGAGAGAGTGAGCAGTTCTTC. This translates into CASSLILAGESEQFF. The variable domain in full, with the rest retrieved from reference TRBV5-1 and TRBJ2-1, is KAGVTQTPRYLIKTRGQQVTLSCSPISGHRSVSWYQQTPGQGLQFLFEYFSETQRNKGNFPGRFSGRQFSNSRSEMNVSTLELGDSALYLCASSLILAGESEQFFGPGTRLTVL.

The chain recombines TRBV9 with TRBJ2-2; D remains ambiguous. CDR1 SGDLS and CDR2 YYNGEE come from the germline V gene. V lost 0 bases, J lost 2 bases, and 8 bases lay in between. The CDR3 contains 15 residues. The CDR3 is CASSVDPSNTGELFF. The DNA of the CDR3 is TGTGCCAGCAGCGTAGACCCTTCCAACACCGGGGAGCTGTTTTTT.

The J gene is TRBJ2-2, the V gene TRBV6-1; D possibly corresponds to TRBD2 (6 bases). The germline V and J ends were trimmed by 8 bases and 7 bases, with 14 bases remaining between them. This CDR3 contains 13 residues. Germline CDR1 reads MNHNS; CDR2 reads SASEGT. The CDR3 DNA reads TGTGCCAGCGGGGGGACGAATAGCGGGGAGCTGTTTTTT. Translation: CASGGTNSGELFF.

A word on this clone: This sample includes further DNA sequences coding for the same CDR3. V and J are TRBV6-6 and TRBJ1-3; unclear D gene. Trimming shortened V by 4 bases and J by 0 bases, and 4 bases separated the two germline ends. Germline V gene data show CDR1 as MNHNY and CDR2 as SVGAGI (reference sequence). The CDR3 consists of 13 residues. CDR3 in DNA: TGTGCCAGCAGTTCCAGCTCTGGAAACACCATATATTTT. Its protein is CASSSSSGNTIYF.

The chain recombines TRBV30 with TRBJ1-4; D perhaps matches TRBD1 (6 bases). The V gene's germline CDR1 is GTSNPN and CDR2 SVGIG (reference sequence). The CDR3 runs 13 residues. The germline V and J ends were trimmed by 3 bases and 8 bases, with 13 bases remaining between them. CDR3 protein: CAWSRQEGEKLFF. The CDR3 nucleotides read TGTGCCTGGAGCAGACAGGAGGGGGAAAAACTGTTTTTT.

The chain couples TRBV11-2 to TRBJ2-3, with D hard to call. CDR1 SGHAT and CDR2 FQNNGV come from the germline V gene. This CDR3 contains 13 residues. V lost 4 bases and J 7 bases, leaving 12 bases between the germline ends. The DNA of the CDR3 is TGTGCCAGCAGCTGGGTCGAGAGGAATACGCAGTATTTT. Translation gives CASSWVERNTQYF.

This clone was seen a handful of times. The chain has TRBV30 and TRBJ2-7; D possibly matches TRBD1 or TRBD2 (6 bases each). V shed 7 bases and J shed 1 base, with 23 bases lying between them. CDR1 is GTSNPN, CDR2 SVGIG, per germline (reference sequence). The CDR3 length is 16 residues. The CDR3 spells CAYQGPGGGPSYEQYF. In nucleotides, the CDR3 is TGTGCCTACCAAGGCCCTGGTGGGGGGCCTTCCTACGAGCAGTACTTC.

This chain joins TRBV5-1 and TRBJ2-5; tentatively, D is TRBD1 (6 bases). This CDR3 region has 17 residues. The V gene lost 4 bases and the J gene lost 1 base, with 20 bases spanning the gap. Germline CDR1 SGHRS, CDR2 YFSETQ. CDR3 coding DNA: TGCGCCAGCAGCAAGAGAACAGGGTATGGGGTCCAAGAGACCCAGTACTTC. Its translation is CASSKRTGYGVQETQYF.

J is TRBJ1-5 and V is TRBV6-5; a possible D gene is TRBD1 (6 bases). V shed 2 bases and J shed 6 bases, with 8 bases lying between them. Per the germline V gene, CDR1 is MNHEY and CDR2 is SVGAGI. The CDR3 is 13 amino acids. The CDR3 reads CASSYADSQPQHF. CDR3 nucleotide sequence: TGTGCCAGCAGTTACGCGGACAGTCAGCCCCAGCATTTT.

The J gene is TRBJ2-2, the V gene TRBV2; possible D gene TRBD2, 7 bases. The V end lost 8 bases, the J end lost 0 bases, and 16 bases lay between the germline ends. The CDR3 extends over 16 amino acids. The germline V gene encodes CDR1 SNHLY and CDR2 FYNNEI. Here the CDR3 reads CASGLGGAANTGELFF. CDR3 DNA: TGTGCCAGCGGCTTAGGGGGGGCTGCGAACACCGGGGAGCTGTTTTTT.

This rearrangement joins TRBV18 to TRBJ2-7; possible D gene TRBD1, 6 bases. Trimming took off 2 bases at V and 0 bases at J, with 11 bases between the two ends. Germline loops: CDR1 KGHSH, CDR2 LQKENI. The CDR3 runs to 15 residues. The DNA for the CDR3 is TGTGCCAGCTCACCAATTACAGGGAGCTCCTACGAGCAGTACTTC. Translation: CASSPITGSSYEQYF.

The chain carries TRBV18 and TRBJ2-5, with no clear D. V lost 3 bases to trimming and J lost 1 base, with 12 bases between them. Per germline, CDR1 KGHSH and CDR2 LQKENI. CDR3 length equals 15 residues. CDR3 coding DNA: TGTGCCAGCTCACCTCGGGCCTCCGGCCAAGAGACCCAGTACTTC. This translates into CASSPRASGQETQYF.

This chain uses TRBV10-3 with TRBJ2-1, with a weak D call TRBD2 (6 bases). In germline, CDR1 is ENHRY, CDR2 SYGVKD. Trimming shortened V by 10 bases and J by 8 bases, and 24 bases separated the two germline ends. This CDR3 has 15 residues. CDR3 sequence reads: CASAGTRESGDEQFF. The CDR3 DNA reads TGTGCCAGCGCCGGAACACGGGAGTCTGGGGATGAGCAGTTCTTC.